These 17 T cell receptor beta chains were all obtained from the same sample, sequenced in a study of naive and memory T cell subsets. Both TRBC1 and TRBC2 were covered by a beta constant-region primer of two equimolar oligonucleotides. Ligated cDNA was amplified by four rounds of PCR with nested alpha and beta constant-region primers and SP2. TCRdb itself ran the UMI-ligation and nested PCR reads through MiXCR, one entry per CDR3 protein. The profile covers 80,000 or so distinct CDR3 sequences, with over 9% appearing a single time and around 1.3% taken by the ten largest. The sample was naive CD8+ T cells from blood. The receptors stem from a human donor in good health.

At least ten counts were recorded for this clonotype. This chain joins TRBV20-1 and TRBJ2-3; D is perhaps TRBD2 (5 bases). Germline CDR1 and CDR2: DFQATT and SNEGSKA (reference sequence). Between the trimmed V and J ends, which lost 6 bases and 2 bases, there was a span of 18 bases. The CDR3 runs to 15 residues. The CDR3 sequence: CSAWTGATDTDTQYF. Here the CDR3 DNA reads TGCAGTGCGTGGACTGGCGCTACAGACACAGATACGCAGTATTTT.

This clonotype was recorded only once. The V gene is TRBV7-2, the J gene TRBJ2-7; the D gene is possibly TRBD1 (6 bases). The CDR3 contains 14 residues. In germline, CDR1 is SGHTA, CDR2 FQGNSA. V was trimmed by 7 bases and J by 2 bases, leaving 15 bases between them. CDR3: CASTRKDRAYEQYF. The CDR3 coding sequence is TGTGCCAGCACCCGCAAGGACAGAGCCTACGAGCAGTACTTC.

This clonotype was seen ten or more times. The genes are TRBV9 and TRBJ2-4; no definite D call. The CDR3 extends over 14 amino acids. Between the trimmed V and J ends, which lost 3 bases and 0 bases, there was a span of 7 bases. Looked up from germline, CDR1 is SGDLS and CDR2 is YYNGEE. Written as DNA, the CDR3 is TGTGCCAGCAGCGGCGGCCTAGCCAAAAACATTCAGTACTTC. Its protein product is CASSGGLAKNIQYF.

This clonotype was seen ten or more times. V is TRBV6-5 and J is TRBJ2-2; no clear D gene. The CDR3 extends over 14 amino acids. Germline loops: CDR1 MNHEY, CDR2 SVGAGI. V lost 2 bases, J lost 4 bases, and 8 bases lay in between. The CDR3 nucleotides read TGTGCCAGCAGTTACAGTTTACGCACCGGGGAGCTGTTTTTT. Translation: CASSYSLRTGELFF.

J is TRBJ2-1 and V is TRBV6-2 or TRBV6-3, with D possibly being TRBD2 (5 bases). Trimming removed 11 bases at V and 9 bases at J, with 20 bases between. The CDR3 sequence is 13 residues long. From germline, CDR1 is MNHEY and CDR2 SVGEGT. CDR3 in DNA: TGTGCCGCTGTCGAGTGGGAACGGGGTGAGCAGTTCTTC. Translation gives CAAVEWERGEQFF.

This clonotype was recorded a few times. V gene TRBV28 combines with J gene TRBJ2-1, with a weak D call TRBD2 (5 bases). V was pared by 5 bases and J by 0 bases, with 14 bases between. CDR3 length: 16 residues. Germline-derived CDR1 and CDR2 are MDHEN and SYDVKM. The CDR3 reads CASSLSPGFSYNEQFF. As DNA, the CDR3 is TGTGCCAGCAGTCTGAGCCCGGGGTTCTCCTACAATGAGCAGTTCTTC.

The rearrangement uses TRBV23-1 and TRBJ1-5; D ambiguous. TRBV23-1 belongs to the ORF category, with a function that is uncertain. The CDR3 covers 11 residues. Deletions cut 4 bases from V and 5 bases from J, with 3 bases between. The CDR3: CASSLDQPQHF. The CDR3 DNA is TGCGCCAGCAGTCTCGATCAGCCCCAGCATTTT.

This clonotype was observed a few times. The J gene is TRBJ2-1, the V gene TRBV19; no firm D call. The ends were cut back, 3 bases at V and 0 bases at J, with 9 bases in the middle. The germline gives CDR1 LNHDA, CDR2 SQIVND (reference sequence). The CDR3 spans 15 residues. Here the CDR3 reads CASSMSLSSYNEQFF. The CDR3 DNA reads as TGTGCCAGTAGTATGAGTCTTTCCTCCTACAATGAGCAGTTCTTC.

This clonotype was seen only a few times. Here the CDR3 DNA reads TGTGCCAGCAGCGTCGAGCGGGAGGCCCCCCCCACAGATACGCAGTATTTT. This codes for CASSVEREAPPTDTQYF. The chain employs TRBV7-9 and TRBJ2-3, with 9 bases lining up with TRBD2. Germline loops: CDR1 SEHNR, CDR2 FQNEAQ (reference sequence). V trimming: 5 bases; J trimming: 2 bases; junction bases outside the gene matches: 11. This CDR3 contains 17 residues.

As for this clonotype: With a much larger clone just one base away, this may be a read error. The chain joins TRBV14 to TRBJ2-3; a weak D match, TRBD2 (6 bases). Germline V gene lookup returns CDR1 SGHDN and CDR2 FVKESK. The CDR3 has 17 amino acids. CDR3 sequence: CASSQFYSGPWQDTQCF. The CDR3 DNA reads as TGTGCCAGCAGCCAATTTTATAGCGGTCCATGGCAAGATACGCAGTGTTTT.

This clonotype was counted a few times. DNA of the CDR3: TGTGCCAGCAGTTACGGGGACCGAAATCAGCCCCAGCATTTT. It specifies CASSYGDRNQPQHF. This chain uses TRBV6-5 with TRBJ1-5, with D perhaps matching TRBD1 (5 bases). Looked up from germline, CDR1 is MNHEY and CDR2 is SVGAGI. Trimming cost V 2 bases and J 4 bases, with 9 bases left between them. The CDR3 runs to 14 residues.

CDR3 DNA: TGTGCCAGCTCCCCTGTCTTACAGGGGACAAATGAGCAGTTCTTC. Its protein is CASSPVLQGTNEQFF. The chain links TRBV18 to TRBJ2-1; 7 bases map to TRBD1. The CDR3 contains 15 residues. Germline CDR1 is KGHSH and CDR2 is LQKENI. The junction had 12 bases not matched to a gene; V was cut back by 6 bases and J by 7 bases.

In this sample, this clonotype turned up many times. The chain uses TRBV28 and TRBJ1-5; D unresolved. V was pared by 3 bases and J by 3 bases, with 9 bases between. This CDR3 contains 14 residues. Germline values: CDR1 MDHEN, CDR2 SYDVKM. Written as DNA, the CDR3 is TGTGCCAGCAGTTTTCTTCTATACAATCAGCCCCAGCATTTT. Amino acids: CASSFLLYNQPQHF. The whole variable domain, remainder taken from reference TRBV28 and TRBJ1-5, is DVKVTQSSRYLVKRTGEKVFLECVQDMDHENMFWYRQDPGLGLRLIYFSYDVKMKEKGDIPEGYSVSREKKERFSLILESASTNQTSMYLCASSFLLYNQPQHFGDGTRLSIL.

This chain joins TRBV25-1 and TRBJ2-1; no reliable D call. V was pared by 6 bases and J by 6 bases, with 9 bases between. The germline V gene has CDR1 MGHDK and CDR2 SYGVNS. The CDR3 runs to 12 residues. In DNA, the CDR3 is TGTGCCAGCAGGAATCGGCTCAATGAGCAGTTCTTC. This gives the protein CASRNRLNEQFF. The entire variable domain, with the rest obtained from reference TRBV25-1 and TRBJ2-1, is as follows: EADIYQTPRYLVIGTGKKITLECSQTMGHDKMYWYQQDPGMELHLIHYSYGVNSTEKGDLSSESTVSRIRTEHFPLTLESARPSHTSQYLCASRNRLNEQFFGPGTRLTVL.

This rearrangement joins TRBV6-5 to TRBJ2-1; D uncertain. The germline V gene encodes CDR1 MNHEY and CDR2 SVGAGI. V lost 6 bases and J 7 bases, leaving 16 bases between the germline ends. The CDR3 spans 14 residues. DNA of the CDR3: TGTGCCAGCAGACCCCCGACCATGGGGAATGAGCAGTTCTTC. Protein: CASRPPTMGNEQFF.

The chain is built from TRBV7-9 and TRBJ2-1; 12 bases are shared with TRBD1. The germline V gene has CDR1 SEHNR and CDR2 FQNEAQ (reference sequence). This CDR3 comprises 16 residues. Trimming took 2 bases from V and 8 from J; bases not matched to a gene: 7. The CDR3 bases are TGTGCCAGCAGCTTAAGGGACAGGGGGCCGTTCGATGAGCAGTTCTTC. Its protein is CASSLRDRGPFDEQFF.

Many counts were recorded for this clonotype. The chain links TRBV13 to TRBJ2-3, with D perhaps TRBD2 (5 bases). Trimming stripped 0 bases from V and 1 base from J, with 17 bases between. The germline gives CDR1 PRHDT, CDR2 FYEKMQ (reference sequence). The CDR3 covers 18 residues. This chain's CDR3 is CASSLGLKGGSRTDTQYF. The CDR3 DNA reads TGTGCCAGCAGCTTAGGCCTAAAAGGCGGGTCACGCACAGATACGCAGTATTTT.